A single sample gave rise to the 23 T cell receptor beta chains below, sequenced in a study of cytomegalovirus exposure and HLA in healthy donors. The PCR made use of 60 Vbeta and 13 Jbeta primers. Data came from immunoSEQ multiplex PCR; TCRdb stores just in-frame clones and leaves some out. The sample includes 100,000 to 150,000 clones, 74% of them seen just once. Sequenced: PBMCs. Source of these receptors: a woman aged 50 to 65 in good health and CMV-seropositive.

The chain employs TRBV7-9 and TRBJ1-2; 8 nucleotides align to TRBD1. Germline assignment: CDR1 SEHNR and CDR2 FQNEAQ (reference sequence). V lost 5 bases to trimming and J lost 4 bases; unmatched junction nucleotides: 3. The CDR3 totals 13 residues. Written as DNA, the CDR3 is TGTGCCAGCAGCCCGCAGGGGGCCTATGGCTACACCTTC. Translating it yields CASSPQGAYGYTF.

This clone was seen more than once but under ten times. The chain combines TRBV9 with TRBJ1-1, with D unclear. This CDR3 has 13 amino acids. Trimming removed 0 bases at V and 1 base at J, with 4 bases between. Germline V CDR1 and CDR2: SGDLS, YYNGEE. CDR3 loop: CASSVERNTEAFF. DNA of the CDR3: TGTGCCAGCAGCGTAGAGAGGAACACTGAAGCTTTCTTT.

Here the CDR3 DNA reads TGTGCCAGCAGCCTGACTAGTAGCACAGATACGCAGTATTTT. Residues: CASSLTSSTDTQYF. V and J are TRBV11-3 and TRBJ2-3, with a weak D call TRBD2 (6 bases). The CDR3 has 14 residues. V lost 5 bases and J 0 bases, leaving 9 bases between the germline ends. Looked up from germline, CDR1 is SGHNT and CDR2 is YENEEA.

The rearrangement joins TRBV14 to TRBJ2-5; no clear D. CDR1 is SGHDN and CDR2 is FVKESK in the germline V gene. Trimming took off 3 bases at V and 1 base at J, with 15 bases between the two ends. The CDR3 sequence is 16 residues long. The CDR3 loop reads CASSQLQASTQETQYF. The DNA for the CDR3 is TGTGCCAGCAGCCAGCTGCAGGCGAGCACCCAAGAGACCCAGTACTTC.

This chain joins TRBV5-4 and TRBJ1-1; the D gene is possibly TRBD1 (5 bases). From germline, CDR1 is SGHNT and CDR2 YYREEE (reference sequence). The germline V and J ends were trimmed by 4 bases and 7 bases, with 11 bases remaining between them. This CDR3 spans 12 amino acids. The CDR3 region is CASSGQGFEAFF. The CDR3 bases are TGTGCCAGCAGCGGGCAGGGATTTGAAGCTTTCTTT.

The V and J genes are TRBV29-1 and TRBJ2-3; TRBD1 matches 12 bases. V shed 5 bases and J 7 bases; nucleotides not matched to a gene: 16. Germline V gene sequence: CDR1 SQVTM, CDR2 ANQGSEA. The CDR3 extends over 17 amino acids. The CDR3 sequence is CSVRRSSGTGGANTQYF. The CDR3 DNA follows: TGCAGCGTTCGAAGGAGTTCCGGGACAGGGGGCGCGAATACGCAGTATTTT.

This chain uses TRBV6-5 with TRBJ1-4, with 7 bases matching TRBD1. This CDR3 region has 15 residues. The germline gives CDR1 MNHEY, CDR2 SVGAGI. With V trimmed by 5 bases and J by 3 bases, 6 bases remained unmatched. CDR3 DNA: TGTGCCAGCAGTCGAGACAGGGAGGCTAATGAAAAACTGTTTTTT. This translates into CASSRDREANEKLFF.

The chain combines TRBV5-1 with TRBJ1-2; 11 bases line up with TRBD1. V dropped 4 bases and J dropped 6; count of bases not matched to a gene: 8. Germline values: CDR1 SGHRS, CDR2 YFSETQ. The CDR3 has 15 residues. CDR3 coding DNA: TGCGCCAGCAGCCGATCGGGACAGGGGGTCAATGGCTACACCTTC. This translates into CASSRSGQGVNGYTF.

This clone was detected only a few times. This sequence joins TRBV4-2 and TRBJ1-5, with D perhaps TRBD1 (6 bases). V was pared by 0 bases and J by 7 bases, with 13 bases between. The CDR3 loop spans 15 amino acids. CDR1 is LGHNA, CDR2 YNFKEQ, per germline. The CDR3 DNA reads TGTGCCAGCAGCCAAGATCGAACAGGGCTGCAGCCCCAGCATTTT. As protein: CASSQDRTGLQPQHF.

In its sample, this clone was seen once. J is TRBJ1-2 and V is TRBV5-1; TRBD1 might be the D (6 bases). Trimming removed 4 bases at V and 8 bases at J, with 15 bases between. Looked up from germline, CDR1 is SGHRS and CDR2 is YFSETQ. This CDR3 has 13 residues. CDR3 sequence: CASSIETGGGYTF. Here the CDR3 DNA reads TGCGCCAGCAGCATAGAGACAGGTGGCGGCTACACCTTC.

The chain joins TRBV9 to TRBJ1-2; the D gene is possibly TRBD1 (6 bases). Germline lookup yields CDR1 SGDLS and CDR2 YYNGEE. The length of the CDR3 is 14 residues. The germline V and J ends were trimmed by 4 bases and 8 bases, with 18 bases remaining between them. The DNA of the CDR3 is TGTGCCAGCAGCCCCAGGACAGTAAGTTGGGGCTACACCTTC. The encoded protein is CASSPRTVSWGYTF.

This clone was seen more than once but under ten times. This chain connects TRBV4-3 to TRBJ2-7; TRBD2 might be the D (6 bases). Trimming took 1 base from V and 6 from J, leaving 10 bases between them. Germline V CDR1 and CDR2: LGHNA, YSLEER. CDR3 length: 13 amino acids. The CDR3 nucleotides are TGCGCCAGCAGCCAAGTCTGGGACTCCGAGCAGTACTTC. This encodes CASSQVWDSEQYF.

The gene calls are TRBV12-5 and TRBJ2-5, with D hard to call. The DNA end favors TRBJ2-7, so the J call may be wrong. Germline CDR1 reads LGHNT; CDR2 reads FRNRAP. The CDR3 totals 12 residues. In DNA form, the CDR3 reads TGTGCTAGTGGCCCCGCCTGGGGCGAGCAGTACTTC. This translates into CASGPAWGEQYF.

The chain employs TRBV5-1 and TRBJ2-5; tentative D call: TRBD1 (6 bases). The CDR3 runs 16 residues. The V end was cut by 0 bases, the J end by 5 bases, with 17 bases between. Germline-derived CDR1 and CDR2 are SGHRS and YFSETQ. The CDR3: CASSLGAQGVLETQYF. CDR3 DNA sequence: TGCGCCAGCAGCTTGGGGGCACAGGGTGTTTTGGAGACCCAGTACTTC.

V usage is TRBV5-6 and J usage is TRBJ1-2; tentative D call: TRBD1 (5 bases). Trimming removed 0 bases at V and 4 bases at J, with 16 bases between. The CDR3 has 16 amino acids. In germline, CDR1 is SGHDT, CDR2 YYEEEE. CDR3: CASSLVSGRGTYGYTF. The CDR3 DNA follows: TGTGCCAGCAGCTTGGTTTCAGGGAGGGGTACCTATGGCTACACCTTC.

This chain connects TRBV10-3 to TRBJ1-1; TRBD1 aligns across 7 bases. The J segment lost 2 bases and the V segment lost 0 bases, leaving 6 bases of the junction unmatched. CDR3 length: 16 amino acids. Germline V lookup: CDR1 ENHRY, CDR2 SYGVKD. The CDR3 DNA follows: TGTGCCATCAGTGAGTCGGAGGGGGCAAGTAACACTGAAGCTTTCTTT. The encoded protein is CAISESEGASNTEAFF.

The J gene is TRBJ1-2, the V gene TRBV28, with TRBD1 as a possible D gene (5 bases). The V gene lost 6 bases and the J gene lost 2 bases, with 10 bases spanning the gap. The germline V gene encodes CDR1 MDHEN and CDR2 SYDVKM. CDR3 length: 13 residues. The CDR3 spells CASRQGFNYGYTF. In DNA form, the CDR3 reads TGTGCCAGCAGGCAGGGATTCAACTATGGCTACACCTTC.

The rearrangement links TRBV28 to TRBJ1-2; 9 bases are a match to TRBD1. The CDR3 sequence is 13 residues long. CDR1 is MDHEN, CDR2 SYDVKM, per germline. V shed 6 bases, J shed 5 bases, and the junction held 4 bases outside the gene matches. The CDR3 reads CASSRGTGYGYTF. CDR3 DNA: TGTGCCAGCAGCCGCGGGACAGGGTATGGCTACACCTTC.

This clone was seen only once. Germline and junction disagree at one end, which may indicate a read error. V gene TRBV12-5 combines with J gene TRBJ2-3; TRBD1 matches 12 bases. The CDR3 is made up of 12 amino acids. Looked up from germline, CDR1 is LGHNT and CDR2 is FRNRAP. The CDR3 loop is CASGSGDRGQDF. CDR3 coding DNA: TGTGCTAGTGGTAGCGGGGACAGGGGGCAGGATTTT.

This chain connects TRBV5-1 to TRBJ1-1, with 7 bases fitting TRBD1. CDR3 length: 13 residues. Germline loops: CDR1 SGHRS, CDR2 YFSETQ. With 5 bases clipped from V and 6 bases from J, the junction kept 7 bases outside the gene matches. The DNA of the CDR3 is TGCGCCAGCAGTCAGAACACAGGGGCTGAAGCTTTCTTT. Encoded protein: CASSQNTGAEAFF.

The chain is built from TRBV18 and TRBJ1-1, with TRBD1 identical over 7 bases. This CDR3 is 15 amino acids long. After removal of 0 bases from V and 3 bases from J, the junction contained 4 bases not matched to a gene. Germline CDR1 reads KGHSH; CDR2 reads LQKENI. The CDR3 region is CASSPPGTVYTEAFF. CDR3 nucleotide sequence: TGTGCCAGCTCACCACCCGGGACAGTTTACACTGAAGCTTTCTTT.

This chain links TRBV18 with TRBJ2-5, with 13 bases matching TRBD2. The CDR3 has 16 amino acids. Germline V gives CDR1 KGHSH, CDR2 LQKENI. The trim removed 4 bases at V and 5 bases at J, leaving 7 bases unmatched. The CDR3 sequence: CASSLLAGGSRETQYF. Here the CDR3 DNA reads TGTGCCAGCTCACTACTAGCGGGAGGGTCTCGGGAGACCCAGTACTTC.

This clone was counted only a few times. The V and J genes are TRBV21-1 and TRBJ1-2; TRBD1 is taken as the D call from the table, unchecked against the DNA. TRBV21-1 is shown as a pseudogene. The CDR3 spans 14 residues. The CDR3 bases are TGTGCCAGCAGCAAAGGGCCGATTAACTATGGCTACACCTTC. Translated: CASSKGPINYGYTF.